This T cell receptor (beta chain) was recovered during a study of CD4 T cells in relation to SARS-CoV-2 and coronaviruses. Sequencing was performed with immunoSEQ multiplex PCR; in TCRdb, only in-frame clones are kept and a portion is missing. The top ten hold roughly 21% of the sample, which has about 27,000 clones, just under 75% seen once. The germline V gene has CDR1 SGHAT and CDR2 FQNNGV. The CDR3 extends over 15 amino acids. The V gene lost 4 bases and the J gene lost 6 bases, with 15 bases spanning the gap. As concerns this clone: The antigen is not known.

Unexposed donor CD4+ T cells date from 2011-2018, before the COVID-19 pandemic. Isolation of CD4+ T cells took place after approximately 11 days in culture. The clonotype comes from a human donor in good health. Sequenced material: CD4+ T cells from PBMCs, cultured in vitro. This rearrangement joins TRBV11-2 to TRBJ2-2; D remains unclear. CDR3 nucleotide sequence: TGTGCCAGCAGCTCTGGGCAGTTAAGTGCCGGGGAGCTGTTTTTT. This gives the protein CASSSGQLSAGELFF. The whole variable domain, filled in from reference TRBV11-2 and TRBJ2-2, reads EAGVAQSPRYKIIEKRQSVAFWCNPISGHATLYWYQQILGQGPKLLIQFQNNGVVDDSQLPKDRFSAERLKGVDSTLKIQPAKLEDSAVYLCASSSGQLSAGELFFGEGSRLTVL.